The 20 T cell receptor beta chains below come from one sample, sequenced in a study of regulatory T cells in long-lasting Graves disease. Described time point: persistent/refractory GD, antithyroid drugs over 5 years with positive TRAb. PBMC-extracted RNA yielded the TCR library. iRepertoire HTBI primers and Arm-PCR of CDR3 regions built TCR beta libraries. TCRdb re-called the multiplex PCR reads through MiXCR, storing one row per CDR3 protein. The table lists 700,000 or so distinct CDR3 sequences, 30% of them singletons. Source: peripheral blood mononuclear cells (PBMCs), taken when the disease was refractory, from a patient treated with antithyroid drugs. The receptors shown here come from a female donor with Graves disease.

V and J are TRBV19 and TRBJ1-5; D might be TRBD1 (6 bases). Trimming cost V 3 bases and J 6 bases, with 12 bases left between them. Germline V gene data show CDR1 as LNHDA and CDR2 as SQIVND (reference sequence). The CDR3 has 14 residues. CDR3 protein: CASSMGVGGQPQHF. CDR3 in DNA: TGTGCCAGTAGTATGGGGGTAGGGGGTCAGCCCCAGCATTTT.

This clonotype was picked up many times. The V and J genes are TRBV2 and TRBJ1-1; no firm D call. Germline CDR1 and CDR2: SNHLY and FYNNEI. This CDR3 is 12 amino acids long. V lost 8 bases to trimming and J lost 1 base, with 8 bases between them. This CDR3 reads CASLEGNTEAFF. Here the CDR3 DNA reads TGTGCCAGCCTAGAAGGGAACACTGAAGCTTTCTTT.

In its sample, this clonotype was seen many times. The chain employs TRBV28 and TRBJ1-5; tentatively, D is TRBD1 (6 bases). Germline assignment: CDR1 MDHEN and CDR2 SYDVKM. The CDR3 totals 14 residues. Deletions cut 6 bases from V and 1 base from J, with 10 bases between. CDR3 nucleotide sequence: TGTGCCAGCAGATACGGACAGAGCAATCAGCCCCAGCATTTT. Encoded protein: CASRYGQSNQPQHF. The full variable domain, with the rest looked up from reference TRBV28 and TRBJ1-5, is DVKVTQSSRYLVKRTGEKVFLECVQDMDHENMFWYRQDPGLGLRLIYFSYDVKMKEKGDIPEGYSVSREKKERFSLILESASTNQTSMYLCASRYGQSNQPQHFGDGTRLSIL.

This clonotype was seen at least ten times. The chain joins TRBV12-5 to TRBJ1-2, with 7 bases lining up with TRBD1. The CDR3 is made up of 14 amino acids. Losses at the gene ends were 5 bases for V and 5 bases for J; bases not matched to a gene: 8. Germline V gene sequence: CDR1 LGHNT, CDR2 FRNRAP. In DNA, the CDR3 is TGTGCTAGTGGTCCGTCCGGGACAGCTTATGGCTACACCTTC. This codes for CASGPSGTAYGYTF. Drawing the rest from reference TRBV12-5 and TRBJ1-2, the complete variable domain is DARVTQTPRHKVTEMGQEVTMRCQPILGHNTVFWYRQTMMQGLELLAYFRNRAPLDDSGMPKDRFSAEMPDATLATLKIQPSEPRDSAVYFCASGPSGTAYGYTFGSGTRLTVV.

This clonotype turned up a few times. The chain has TRBV24-1 and TRBJ2-5; possibly TRBD1 or TRBD2 for D (5 bases each). The V gene's germline CDR1 is KGHDR and CDR2 SFDVKD. There are 15 residues in the CDR3. Trimming removed 3 bases at V and 2 bases at J, with 12 bases between. CDR3 nucleotide sequence: TGTGCCACCAGTGATGCCGGGACGGCTCAAGAGACCCAGTACTTC. Its protein is CATSDAGTAQETQYF.

The rearrangement uses TRBV27 and TRBJ2-7, with 8 bases aligning to TRBD2. V lost 2 bases and J lost 3; bases outside the gene matches: 15. The germline gives CDR1 MNHEY, CDR2 SMNVEV (reference sequence). This CDR3 region has 18 residues. The CDR3 sequence: CASSLPPGTRNRHYEQYF. The CDR3 DNA reads as TGTGCCAGCAGTTTACCCCCCGGGACTAGAAATAGGCACTACGAGCAGTACTTC.

The V and J genes are TRBV7-9 and TRBJ1-5, with 12 bases matching TRBD1. The junction had 2 bases not matched to a gene; V was cut back by 1 base and J by 4 bases. Germline CDR1 is SEHNR and CDR2 is FQNEAQ (reference sequence). CDR3 length: 16 residues. The CDR3 reads CASSLGDRGRNQPQHF. CDR3 nucleotides: TGTGCCAGCAGCTTAGGGGACAGGGGGCGGAATCAGCCCCAGCATTTT.

Ten or more counts support this clonotype. The rearrangement links TRBV28 to TRBJ1-5; 8 nucleotides line up with TRBD1. Germline CDR1 is MDHEN and CDR2 is SYDVKM. V lost 6 bases, J lost 6 bases, and 7 bases stayed unmatched. The CDR3 extends over 14 amino acids. This CDR3 is CASRIWTGTQPQHF. CDR3 coding DNA: TGTGCCAGCAGAATCTGGACAGGGACTCAGCCCCAGCATTTT.

This clonotype has just a few counts. The gene calls are TRBV12-3 or TRBV12-4 and TRBJ1-5; a possible D gene is TRBD1 (6 bases). CDR3 length: 14 amino acids. Between the trimmed V and J ends, which lost 6 bases and 4 bases, there was a span of 13 bases. This CDR3 reads CASSTNRVNQPQHF. The CDR3 bases are TGTGCCAGCAGCACAAACAGGGTGAATCAGCCCCAGCATTTT.

The V and J genes are TRBV5-1 and TRBJ1-1; D unresolved. Per germline, CDR1 SGHRS and CDR2 YFSETQ. Trimming took off 2 bases at V and 7 bases at J, with 15 bases between the two ends. This CDR3 is 14 amino acids long. The CDR3 sequence is CASSLQPMNDEAFF. The DNA of the CDR3 is TGCGCCAGCAGCTTACAGCCTATGAACGATGAAGCTTTCTTT.

The CDR3 is CASKAGTAVEAFF. In nucleotides, the CDR3 is TGTGCCAGTAAGGCAGGGACGGCGGTTGAAGCTTTCTTT. This chain joins TRBV19 and TRBJ1-1, with D perhaps matching TRBD1 (5 bases). The CDR3 spans 13 residues. Germline values: CDR1 LNHDA, CDR2 SQIVND (reference sequence). With 7 bases removed from V and 7 bases from J, the gap between germline ends came to 16 bases.

In its sample, this clonotype was seen a few times. The V gene is TRBV5-1, the J gene TRBJ2-7; D is unresolved. The CDR3 extends over 14 amino acids. Between the trimmed V and J ends, which lost 0 bases and 6 bases, there was a span of 13 bases. Germline V gene sequence: CDR1 SGHRS, CDR2 YFSETQ. CDR3 region: CASSLVPSSVEQYF. In nucleotides, the CDR3 is TGCGCCAGCAGCTTGGTGCCAAGCTCGGTCGAGCAGTACTTC.

The gene calls are TRBV24-1 and TRBJ2-1; D is unresolved. This CDR3 comprises 13 residues. Germline V lookup: CDR1 KGHDR, CDR2 SFDVKD. V was shortened by 0 bases and J by 7 bases, with 6 bases between the two germline ends. The CDR3 sequence: CATSDLWENEQFF. The CDR3 DNA is TGTGCCACCAGTGATTTGTGGGAAAATGAGCAGTTCTTC.

This clonotype was recorded many times. This sequence joins TRBV5-5 and TRBJ1-1; D gene unclear. The V and J ends lost 5 bases and 5 bases respectively, with 13 bases between them. Germline V gene data show CDR1 as SGHKS and CDR2 as YYEKEE (reference sequence). The CDR3 covers 13 residues. The CDR3 spells CASSSVGRTEAFF. In nucleotides, the CDR3 is TGTGCCAGCAGTTCTGTGGGGAGGACTGAAGCTTTCTTT.

This clonotype was found a few times. This chain connects TRBV29-1 to TRBJ2-2; a possible D gene is TRBD1 (5 bases). Germline lookup yields CDR1 SQVTM and CDR2 ANQGSEA. With 3 bases removed from V and 3 bases from J, the gap between germline ends came to 11 bases. This CDR3 region has 14 residues. In DNA form, the CDR3 reads TGCAGCGTTGAGGGCGACAGATACACCGGGGAGCTGTTTTTT. Protein product: CSVEGDRYTGELFF.

This clonotype was recorded only once. The CDR3 protein is CASSGAGLNTGELFF. The CDR3 DNA is TGTGCCAGCAGTGGAGCGGGTTTGAACACCGGGGAGCTGTTTTTT. The chain combines TRBV6-1 with TRBJ2-2, with D perhaps TRBD2 (6 bases). Trimming took off 4 bases at V and 1 base at J, with 10 bases between the two ends. The CDR3 covers 15 residues. Germline V gives CDR1 MNHNS, CDR2 SASEGT.

This chain joins TRBV4-1 and TRBJ1-5; a possible D gene is TRBD1 (6 bases). V was cut by 0 bases and J by 11 bases, with 14 bases left in between. CDR1 is MGHRA and CDR2 is YSYEKL in the germline V gene. This CDR3 contains 14 residues. The CDR3: CASSQEPREGAQHF. The CDR3 DNA is TGCGCCAGCAGCCAAGAGCCGAGAGAGGGGGCCCAGCATTTT.

The rearrangement uses TRBV10-2 and TRBJ2-6, with D perhaps given as TRBD1 or TRBD2 (5 bases each). V dropped 3 bases and J dropped 15 bases, with 15 bases sitting between them. Germline V gene data show CDR1 as WSHSY and CDR2 as SAAADI. The CDR3 has 13 amino acids. CDR3 nucleotide sequence: TGCGCCAGCAGTGATTCCACATCCGGGACCCTGACTTTC. Encoded protein: CASSDSTSGTLTF.

This clonotype has more than one count but fewer than ten. V and J are TRBV9 and TRBJ1-4; D remains unclear. The germline V and J ends were trimmed by 2 bases and 5 bases, with 13 bases remaining between them. The germline CDR1 and CDR2 sequences are SGDLS and YYNGEE. The CDR3 runs to 15 residues. The DNA of the CDR3 is TGTGCCAGCAGCGTGGATAGCAGTAAAAATGAAAAACTGTTTTTT. As protein: CASSVDSSKNEKLFF.

CDR3 protein: CASSPGPIDTDTQYF. For the CDR3, the DNA is TGTGCCAGCAGCCCGGGACCAATAGACACAGATACGCAGTATTTT. The V gene is TRBV12-3 or TRBV12-4, the J gene TRBJ2-3, with D possibly called TRBD1 or TRBD2 (5 bases each). This CDR3 has 15 residues. With 6 bases removed from V and 2 bases from J, the gap between germline ends came to 15 bases.